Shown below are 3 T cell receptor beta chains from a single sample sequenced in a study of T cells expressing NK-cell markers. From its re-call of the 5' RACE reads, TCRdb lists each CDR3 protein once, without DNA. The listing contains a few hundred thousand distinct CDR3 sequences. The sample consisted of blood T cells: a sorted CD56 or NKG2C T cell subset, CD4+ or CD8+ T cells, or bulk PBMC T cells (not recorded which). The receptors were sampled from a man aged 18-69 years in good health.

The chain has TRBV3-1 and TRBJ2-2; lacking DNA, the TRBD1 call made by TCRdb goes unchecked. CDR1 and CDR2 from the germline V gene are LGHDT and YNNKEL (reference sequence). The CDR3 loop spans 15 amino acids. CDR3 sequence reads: CASRVGQGVAGELFF.

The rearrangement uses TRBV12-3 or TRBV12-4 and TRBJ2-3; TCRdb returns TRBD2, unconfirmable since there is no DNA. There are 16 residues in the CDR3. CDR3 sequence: CASSSRAGLSTDTQYF.

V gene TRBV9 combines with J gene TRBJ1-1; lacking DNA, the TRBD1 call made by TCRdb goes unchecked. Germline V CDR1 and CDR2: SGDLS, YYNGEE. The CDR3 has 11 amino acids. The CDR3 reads CASSVDGMPFF.